This T cell receptor (beta chain) stems from a study of T cells in Graves' hyperthyroidism and ophthalmopathy (dated by TCRdb to between 2018 and 2021). Study-level background: Peripheral blood was collected at initial diagnosis, before any treatment. TCR V-J signatures able to tell the groups apart were searched for in a discovery cohort of 100 patients, of whom roughly 42 had Graves' ophthalmopathy and roughly 59 had stable Graves' hyperthyroidism. An independent validation cohort of under 20 hyperthyroidism patients and 15 or so patients who later progressed to ophthalmopathy tested prospective prediction of ophthalmopathy. The 80 to 100 discovery patients were randomly divided into training and test sets at a 7:3 ratio. In addition, the study compared T-cell repertoires in thyroid tissue and in blood from about 6 Graves' hyperthyroidism patients. After sampling, hyperthyroidism patients received methimazole starting at 30 mg daily, and ophthalmopathy patients received high-dose intravenous methylprednisolone. TCR Vbeta CDR3 sequencing of 130 to 150 peripheral blood samples (over 40 ophthalmopathy, 75 hyperthyroidism and 17 progressor patients) is reported in the paper. Paper-wide results and their limitations: A model built on a 13 V-J signature distinguished ophthalmopathy from stable hyperthyroidism, reaching 87.88% sensitivity and about 81% specificity in cross-validation and 80%/75% in testing. Blood samples also contained most of the expanded thyroid clonotypes (frequency above 0.001), which suggests that blood repertoires may reflect thyroid immune responses. In validation, the model predicted progression to ophthalmopathy with 60% to 71% sensitivity and approximately 72% specificity, a median of 6.5 months before onset. No statistical method was used to fix the sample size in advance, and group allocation was not hidden from the investigators.

Ophthalmopathy patients had moderately to severely active disease, Clinical Activity Score of at least 3, NOSPECS grade of at least 4, and duration under 3 months. Patients with uncontrolled infections, other autoimmune diseases, pregnancy or lactation were excluded. Clinical symptoms, serum thyroxine and TRAb, thyroid ultrasound, and orbital computed tomography formed the basis for the diagnoses. PBMCs were separated from 10 ml of fresh peripheral blood using Ficoll-Paque density gradient centrifugation. Total RNA was extracted using Trizol reagent, and RNA quality was assessed on an Agilent 2100 Bioanalyzer. CDR1 DFQATT and CDR2 SNEGSKA are derived from the germline V gene (reference sequence). Including the terminal cysteine and phenylalanine, the CDR3 comprises 15 residues. The DNA shown is the 45-base CDR3, in frame from base 1. At the junction V is shortened by 2 bases and J by 5 bases; bases outside the gene matches: 7.

Amplification of TCR beta CDR3 regions was carried out from RNA transcripts. A first-round RT-PCR of the TCR CDR3 used the HTBI primer set with the Qiagen OneStep RT-PCR kit. The libraries were constructed in a second round of multiplex PCR and then size-selected and purified. Libraries were sequenced paired-end with 100 bp reads on an Illumina HiSeq2000. Regarding the original processing steps: SOAPnuke was used to process the raw data, removing reads that contained adapters or uncalled bases, had a mean Phred below 15, or lacked an exact match to the constant primer or identifier. COPE v1.2.5 was used to merge the high-quality paired reads, and each unique nucleotide sequence was defined as a clonotype. MiTCR v1.1 was used to align the clonotypes against IMGT TRBV, TRBD and TRBJ reference segments. The analysis included only V-J combinations with a frequency above 0.0001, which together covered approximately 99% of the repertoires. A TCS score was defined as the ratio of F50 (clonal expansion) to E x V (chaos), with BLOSUM62-based TCRdist applied between CDR3 peptides within each V-J. Welch's t-statistics and random forest reduced several hundred V-J features to 13, which were used in a naive Bayes classifier (R e1071). TCRdb ran its own pipeline on the public reads, namely fastp trimming at Q25 and MiXCR clone calling, and kept in-frame beta chains. Each entry is one CDR3 protein sequence, shown with its most common DNA and genes. The V and J calls were not made by the authors but by TCRdb's processing. Within this sample are 450,000 to 500,000 distinct CDR3 sequences, with about 20% of them counted one time only. Approximately 49% of the sample is held by the ten biggest clonotypes.

This clonotype was seen only a few times. Its antigen target is currently unknown. No base quality values were provided; no much bigger clone lies one nucleotide off. This chain is built from TRBV20-1 and TRBJ2-3; 10 nucleotides in the junction match TRBD2. This TCR was recovered from a woman in her 70s with Graves' ophthalmopathy. Sequenced material: blood. The DNA is as follows: TGCAGTGCTAGAAGGCTAGCGGGAGTGGAAGATACGCAGTATTTT. Protein translation: CSARRLAGVEDTQYF.